These 15 T cell receptor beta chains came from one sample sequenced in a study of T cells in Graves' hyperthyroidism and ophthalmopathy. Amplified regions were TCR beta CDR3 sequences from RNA transcripts. Carried out on the TCR CDR3, a first-round RT-PCR used the HTBI primer set. TCRdb reanalysed the multiplex PCR reads using MiXCR and keeps one entry per CDR3 protein. The sample lists 300,000 to 400,000 distinct CDR3 sequences, around 14% occurring once. The specimen sequenced was blood. The receptors shown here come from a woman under 30 with Graves' hyperthyroidism.

This chain links TRBV4-1 with TRBJ2-2, with a tentative D call TRBD2 (6 bases). Per germline, CDR1 MGHRA and CDR2 YSYEKL. V lost 0 bases, J lost 7 bases, and 18 bases lay in between. This CDR3 has 17 amino acids. CDR3 coding DNA: TGCGCCAGCAGCCAAGATCCCCTGAGCGGGTCGGGCGGGGAGCTGTTTTTT. Protein: CASSQDPLSGSGGELFF.

This clonotype has only a few counts. This chain links TRBV20-1 with TRBJ2-6, with unresolved D. The ends were cut back, 4 bases at V and 4 bases at J, with 5 bases in the middle. CDR1 and CDR2 from the germline V gene are DFQATT and SNEGSKA (reference sequence). The CDR3 contains 12 residues. CDR3 amino acids: CSAIDGANVLTF. The CDR3 coding sequence is TGCAGTGCTATTGACGGGGCCAACGTCCTGACTTTC.

This clonotype was found a few times. This chain links TRBV7-6 with TRBJ2-5; TRBD2 agrees at 8 bases. Germline lookup yields CDR1 SGHVS and CDR2 FNYEAQ. The CDR3 sequence is 20 residues long. V was clipped by 5 bases and J by 4 bases; unmatched bases: 24. The CDR3 coding sequence is TGTGCCAGCAGCCCCAAGCCCAGCGGGGGATCATTTTACAGGGCAGAGACCCAGTACTTC. Amino acids: CASSPKPSGGSFYRAETQYF.

This clonotype was picked up a small number of times. This may be a read error, as it is one base from a much larger clone. J is TRBJ1-1 and V is TRBV19, with D possibly matching TRBD1 (5 bases). The germline V gene has CDR1 LNHDA and CDR2 SQIVND (reference sequence). V lost 9 bases and J lost 0, with 11 bases in between. This CDR3 has 13 amino acids. The DNA for the CDR3 is TGTGCCAGCAGAGGGGCCATGAACACTGAAGCTTTCTTT. It encodes CASRGAMNTEAFF.

In its sample, this clonotype was seen many times. V usage is TRBV28 and J usage is TRBJ2-1; possibly TRBD1 for D (6 bases). V was pared by 11 bases and J by 8 bases, with 13 bases between. Germline V CDR1 and CDR2: MDHEN, SYDVKM. The CDR3 spans 11 residues. DNA for the CDR3: TGTGCCGGGGGCGGAACGGATGAGCAGTTCTTC. Residues: CAGGGTDEQFF.

The gene calls are TRBV7-9 and TRBJ2-5; TRBD2 matches 10 bases. Losses at the gene ends were 5 bases for V and 0 bases for J; bases not matched to a gene: 3. This CDR3 has 15 residues. CDR1 is SEHNR and CDR2 is FQNEAQ in the germline V gene (reference sequence). CDR3 residues: CASSQLAGNQETQYF. The CDR3 DNA reads as TGTGCCAGCAGCCAACTAGCGGGGAACCAAGAGACCCAGTACTTC.

The table lists this clonotype with many counts. Given a much more abundant clone one base away, this may be a read error. The chain is built from TRBV3-1 and TRBJ1-2; D remains unclear. V dropped 4 bases and J dropped 3 bases, with 18 bases sitting between them. This CDR3 is built from 16 residues. Per the germline V gene, CDR1 is LGHDT and CDR2 is YNNKEL (reference sequence). In DNA, the CDR3 is TGTGCCAGCAGCCGAGGAGGTGGAGCGAGCCACTATGGCTACACCTTC. Protein sequence: CASSRGGGASHYGYTF.

This clonotype was picked up many times. V gene TRBV19 combines with J gene TRBJ2-1; D not certain. This CDR3 has 15 residues. Germline CDR1 LNHDA, CDR2 SQIVND (reference sequence). V was trimmed by 6 bases and J by 3 bases, leaving 15 bases between them. The CDR3 nucleotides read TGTGCCAGTAGCCGAGACACAGTGATCTACAATGAGCAGTTCTTC. Translating it yields CASSRDTVIYNEQFF.

This clonotype was counted at least ten times. Being one base from a much bigger clone, this may be a read error. CDR3 nucleotides: TGTGCCAGCACCTTGGGTTTAGCGGGGACGAGCACAGATACGCAGCATTTT. Its protein product is CASTLGLAGTSTDTQHF. This chain links TRBV12-3 or TRBV12-4 with TRBJ2-3; the D gene is possibly TRBD1 (5 bases). The J call may not be correct, given that the DNA end is closer to TRBJ1-5. The CDR3 covers 17 residues.

This clonotype was detected many times. The chain employs TRBV20-1 and TRBJ2-7; the D is unclear. This CDR3 spans 13 amino acids. With 4 bases removed from V and 1 base from J, the gap between germline ends came to 11 bases. CDR1 DFQATT and CDR2 SNEGSKA come from the germline V gene (reference sequence). CDR3 loop: CSATLPISYEQYF. DNA for the CDR3: TGCAGTGCTACCCTCCCAATATCCTACGAGCAGTACTTC.

The sample holds many counts of this clonotype. The CDR3, as DNA: TGCAGTGCTGGCCTCAAGGTGAAGGGGGTGGGCACAGATACGCAGTATTTT. It encodes CSAGLKVKGVGTDTQYF. This chain uses TRBV20-1 with TRBJ2-3; a weak D match, TRBD1 (6 bases). Germline V CDR1 and CDR2: DFQATT, SNEGSKA (reference sequence). The CDR3 contains 17 residues. The ends were cut back, 5 bases at V and 1 base at J, with 22 bases in the middle.

This clonotype was detected ten times or more. V and J are TRBV6-1 and TRBJ2-7, with D perhaps matching TRBD2 (6 bases). Germline V gene lookup returns CDR1 MNHNS and CDR2 SASEGT. The CDR3 is made up of 15 amino acids. Trimming removed 7 bases from V and 2 bases from J, with 18 bases in between. CDR3 DNA sequence: TGTGCCAGCAACCCGGACGGGGGTAGGGCCTACGAGCAGTACTTC. It specifies CASNPDGGRAYEQYF.

This clonotype was counted ten times or more. The chain combines TRBV2 with TRBJ2-5, with D uncertain. The germline V gene encodes CDR1 SNHLY and CDR2 FYNNEI. CDR3 length equals 11 residues. Trimming left V 4 bases short and J 4 bases short, with 4 bases between. CDR3 sequence: CASSVSETQYF. In nucleotides, the CDR3 is TGTGCCAGCAGTGTTTCAGAGACCCAGTACTTC.

This clonotype was counted ten times or more. This chain joins TRBV20-1 and TRBJ1-5; possibly TRBD1 for D (5 bases). With 6 bases removed from V and 2 bases from J, the gap between germline ends came to 14 bases. The CDR3 runs to 14 residues. Germline CDR1 reads DFQATT; CDR2 reads SNEGSKA (reference sequence). The CDR3: CSAGQGGGNQPQHF. CDR3 in DNA: TGCAGTGCCGGGCAGGGAGGCGGCAATCAGCCCCAGCATTTT.

Only a few counts were recorded for this clonotype. This chain links TRBV25-1 with TRBJ2-6; either TRBD1 or TRBD2 may supply D (6 bases each). Trimming left V 0 bases short and J 3 bases short, with 9 bases between. The CDR3 spans 16 residues. Looked up from germline, CDR1 is MGHDK and CDR2 is SYGVNS. CDR3 DNA sequence: TGTGCCAGCAGTGAATATAGGGGGGATGGGGCCAACGTCCTGACTTTC. Protein product: CASSEYRGDGANVLTF.